The clone carrying this T cell receptor beta chain was observed many times. From 350 to 500 ng of RNA, a library with molecular barcoded alpha/delta and beta/gamma adaptors was made. TCRdb ran MiXCR on the reads and lists one entry per CDR3 protein. The table includes about 86,000 distinct CDR3 sequences, roughly an eighth detected once. This CDR3 has 18 amino acids. These data belong to a study of read filtering for tumor transcriptome and immune sequencing. V gene TRBV21-1 combines with J gene TRBJ2-6. TRBV21-1 is a pseudogene locus. Sequenced: a population of CD138-negative cells sorted from bone marrow. The receptor comes from a donor over 35 with multiple myeloma. The DNA of the CDR3 is TGTGCCAGCAGCAAAAAAATGGCGACTTACTCTGGGGCCAACGTCCTGACTTTC. Protein sequence: CASSKKMATYSGANVLTF.